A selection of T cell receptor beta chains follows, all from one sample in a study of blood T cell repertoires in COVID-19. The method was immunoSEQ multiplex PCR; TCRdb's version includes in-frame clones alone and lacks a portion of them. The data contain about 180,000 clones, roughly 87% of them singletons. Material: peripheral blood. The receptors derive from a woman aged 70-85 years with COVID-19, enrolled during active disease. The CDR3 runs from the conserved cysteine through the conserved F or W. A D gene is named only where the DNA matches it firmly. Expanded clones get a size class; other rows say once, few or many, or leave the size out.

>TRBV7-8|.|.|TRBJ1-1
CASSPNPGITEAFF
TGTGCCAGCAGCCCGAATCCGGGGATCACTGAAGCTTTCTTT
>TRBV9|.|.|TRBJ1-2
CASSVGAAFYGYTF
TGTGCCAGCAGCGTAGGGGCAGCCTTCTATGGCTACACCTTC
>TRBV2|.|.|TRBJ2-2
CASSQTDPANTGELFF
TGTGCCAGCAGTCAGACAGATCCTGCGAACACCGGGGAGCTGTTTTTT
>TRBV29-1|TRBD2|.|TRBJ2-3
CSSLAGISTDTQYF
TGCAGCTCATTAGCGGGAATAAGCACAGATACGCAGTATTTT
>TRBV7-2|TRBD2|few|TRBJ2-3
CASSPGTSGRRSDTQYF
TGTGCCAGCAGCCCTGGGACTAGCGGGAGAAGGTCAGATACGCAGTATTTT
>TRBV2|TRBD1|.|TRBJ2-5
CASSVQGARETQYF
TGTGCCAGCAGTGTACAGGGGGCAAGGGAGACCCAGTACTTC
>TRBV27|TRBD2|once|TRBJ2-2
CASSFGGRVTGELFF
TGTGCCAGCAGTTTCGGCGGGAGGGTAACCGGGGAGCTGTTTTTT
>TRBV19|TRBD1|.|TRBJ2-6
CASAQGQGYLSGANVLTF
TGTGCCAGCGCTCAGGGACAGGGCTACCTCTCTGGGGCCAACGTCCTGACTTTC
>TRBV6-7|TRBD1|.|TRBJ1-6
CASSYTIPGTGGPSPLHF
TGTGCCAGCAGTTACACCATCCCCGGGACAGGGGGCCCCTCACCCCTCCACTTT
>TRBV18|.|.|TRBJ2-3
CASSPGTVSTDTQYF
TGTGCCAGCTCACCCGGGACTGTGAGCACAGATACGCAGTATTTT
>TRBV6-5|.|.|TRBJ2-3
CASSLLLPTDTQYF
TGTGCCAGCAGTCTCCTTCTACCCACAGATACGCAGTATTTT
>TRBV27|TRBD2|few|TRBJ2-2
CASSLSGLAGDSWWTGELFF
TGTGCCAGCAGTTTATCGGGACTAGCGGGAGACAGTTGGTGGACCGGGGAGCTGTTTTTT
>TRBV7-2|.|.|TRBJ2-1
CASSSISDLYNEQFF
TGTGCCAGCAGCTCTATATCTGACTTATACAATGAGCAGTTCTTC
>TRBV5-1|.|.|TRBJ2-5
CASSRQGPHF
TGCGCCAGCAGCAGGCAGGGGCCCCACTTC
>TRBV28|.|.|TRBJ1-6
CASYLSGRKTGSPLHF
TGTGCCAGCTACCTCAGTGGGCGAAAAACCGGCTCACCCCTCCACTTT
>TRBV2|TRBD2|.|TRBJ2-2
CASSRGGPSTGELFF
TGTGCCAGCAGTAGGGGAGGGCCGAGCACCGGGGAGCTGTTTTTT
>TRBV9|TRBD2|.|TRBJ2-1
CASSVGLAETSEQFF
TGTGCCAGCAGCGTAGGACTAGCGGAGACTTCGGAGCAGTTCTTC
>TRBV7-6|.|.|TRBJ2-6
CASSLEQATGANVLTF
TGTGCCAGCAGCTTAGAGCAGGCAACTGGGGCCAACGTCCTGACTTTC
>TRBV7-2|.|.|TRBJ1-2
CASSLTRQPPFGYTF
TGTGCCAGCAGCTTAACACGACAGCCCCCTTTTGGCTACACCTTC
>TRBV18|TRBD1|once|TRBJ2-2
CASSRLGTGGTGELFF
TGTGCCAGCTCACGACTGGGGACAGGGGGCACCGGGGAGCTGTTTTTT
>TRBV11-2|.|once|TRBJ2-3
CASSLRDKPGDTQYF
TGTGCCAGCAGCTTAAGGGACAAGCCCGGGGATACGCAGTATTTT
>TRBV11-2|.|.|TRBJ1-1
CASEVGRVNTEAFF
TGTGCCAGCGAGGTCGGGAGGGTGAACACTGAAGCTTTCTTT
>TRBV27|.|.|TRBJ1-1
CATLRWVGGEAFF
TGTGCCACTCTCCGCTGGGTAGGGGGAGAAGCTTTCTTT
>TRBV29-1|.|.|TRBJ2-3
CSVGPRTDTQYF
TGCAGCGTTGGGCCTCGCACAGATACGCAGTATTTT
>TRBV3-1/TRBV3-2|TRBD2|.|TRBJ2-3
CASSPLPGGDTQYF
TGTGCCAGCAGCCCCCTACCGGGAGGAGATACGCAGTATTTT
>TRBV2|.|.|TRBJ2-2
CASSEQGWTGELFF
TGTGCCAGCAGTGAGCAGGGTTGGACCGGGGAGCTGTTTTTT
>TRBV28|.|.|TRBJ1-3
CASSADSSGNTIYF
TGTGCCAGCAGTGCCGACAGCTCTGGAAACACCATATATTTT
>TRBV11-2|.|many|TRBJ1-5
CASSQSTGGRGQPQHF
TGTGCCAGCAGCCAATCGACAGGTGGTCGCGGTCAGCCCCAGCATTTT
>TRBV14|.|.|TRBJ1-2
CASSPGITYGYTF
TGTGCCAGCTCCCCAGGGATCACCTATGGCTACACCTTC
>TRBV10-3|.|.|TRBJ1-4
CAISESSRDTNEKLFF
TGTGCCATCAGTGAGTCGAGCCGAGATACTAATGAAAAACTGTTTTTT
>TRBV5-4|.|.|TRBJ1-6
CASSNSGLGSYNSPLHF
TGTGCCAGCAGTAACAGCGGTTTGGGCTCCTATAATTCACCCCTCCACTTT
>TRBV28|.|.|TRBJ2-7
CASSLLGLGSREQYF
TGTGCCAGCAGTTTACTGGGACTGGGTTCGCGCGAGCAGTACTTC
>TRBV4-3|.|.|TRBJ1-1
CASSQVFYTEAFF
TGCGCCAGCAGCCAAGTATTTTACACTGAAGCTTTCTTT
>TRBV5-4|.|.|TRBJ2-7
CASSRSGGTSYEQYF
TGTGCCAGCAGCCGGTCGGGTGGGACTTCCTACGAGCAGTACTTC
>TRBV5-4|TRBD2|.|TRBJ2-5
CASSLTSGMETQYF
TGTGCCAGCAGCTTGACTAGCGGGATGGAGACCCAGTACTTC
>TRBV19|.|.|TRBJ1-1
CASKKLWQQNTEAFF
TGTGCCAGTAAGAAACTATGGCAACAGAACACTGAAGCTTTCTTT
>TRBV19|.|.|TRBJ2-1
CASSETDRYNEQFF
TGTGCCAGTAGTGAGACAGACAGGTACAATGAGCAGTTCTTC
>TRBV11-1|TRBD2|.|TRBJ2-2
CASSSTGTRPGELFF
TGTGCCAGCAGCTCGACCGGGACTAGGCCCGGGGAGCTGTTTTTT
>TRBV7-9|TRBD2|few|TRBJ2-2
CASSSGTSMNTGELFF
TGTGCCAGCAGCTCCGGGACTAGCATGAACACCGGGGAGCTGTTTTTT
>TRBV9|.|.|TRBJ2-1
CASSVMASNNNEQFF
TGTGCCAGCAGCGTAATGGCTAGCAACAACAATGAGCAGTTCTTC
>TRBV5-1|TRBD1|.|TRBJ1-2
CASTLGQANYGYTF
TGCGCCAGTACCCTGGGACAGGCCAACTATGGCTACACCTTC
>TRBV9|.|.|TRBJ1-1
CASSPRWGGNTEAFF
TGTGCCAGCAGCCCCCGTTGGGGGGGCAACACTGAAGCTTTCTTT
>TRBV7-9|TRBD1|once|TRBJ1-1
CASSRLTGTGIEGEAFF
TGTGCCAGCAGCCGTCTAACCGGGACAGGGATCGAGGGTGAAGCTTTCTTT
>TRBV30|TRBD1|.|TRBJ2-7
CAWSVLGTGSYEQYF
TGTGCCTGGAGTGTACTGGGGACAGGGTCCTACGAGCAGTACTTC
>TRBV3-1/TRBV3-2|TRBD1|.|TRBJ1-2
CASSQAPDRVIYGYTF
TGTGCCAGCAGCCAAGCCCCGGACAGGGTTATCTATGGCTACACCTTC
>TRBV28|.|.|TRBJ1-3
CASSSLVEGNTIYF
TGTGCCAGCAGCTCACTAGTCGAGGGAAACACCATATATTTT
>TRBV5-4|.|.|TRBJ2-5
CASSLATGAVETQYF
TGTGCCAGCAGCTTGGCTACGGGAGCGGTGGAGACCCAGTACTTC
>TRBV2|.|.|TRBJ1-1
CASRRDTRNTEAFF
TGTGCCAGCAGACGGGACACCAGGAACACTGAAGCTTTCTTT